The 18 T cell receptor beta chains presented below share a single source sample, sequenced in a study of glioma-infiltrating T cells after dendritic cell vaccination. Generated by immunoSEQ multiplex PCR, the TCRdb table keeps only in-frame clones and is missing some. The table has approximately 82,000 clones, about 90% seen once. The sequenced sample was blood, obtained before dendritic cell vaccination. Every receptor here comes from a human donor with glioblastoma.

The chain recombines TRBV5-6 with TRBJ2-2, with TRBD1 matching over 9 bases. Germline lookup yields CDR1 SGHDT and CDR2 YYEEEE. This CDR3 spans 17 amino acids. V was pared by 3 bases and J by 4 bases, with 10 bases of the junction left unmatched. The CDR3 is CASSSPRDRAGTGELFF. In nucleotides, the CDR3 is TGTGCCAGCAGCTCACCCAGGGACAGGGCGGGCACCGGGGAGCTGTTTTTT. The whole variable domain, filled in from reference TRBV5-6 and TRBJ2-2, reads DAGVTQSPTHLIKTRGQQVTLRCSPKSGHDTVSWYQQALGQGPQFIFQYYEEEERQRGNFPDRFSGHQFPNYSSELNVNALLLGDSALYLCASSSPRDRAGTGELFFGEGSRLTVL.

This chain uses TRBV4-1 with TRBJ1-2; no clear D. V dropped 3 bases and J dropped 7 bases, with 15 bases sitting between them. The CDR3 is made up of 14 amino acids. Germline lookup yields CDR1 MGHRA and CDR2 YSYEKL. CDR3 amino acids: CASSQYSSSVGYTF. The CDR3 DNA reads as TGCGCCAGCAGCCAGTACTCTTCCAGCGTTGGCTACACCTTC.

The rearrangement links TRBV5-1 to TRBJ2-3, with D perhaps matching TRBD2 (6 bases). V was clipped by 0 bases and J by 0 bases, with 20 bases between them. This CDR3 is 19 amino acids long. CDR1 and CDR2 (germline): SGHRS, YFSETQ. The CDR3 reads CASSLVAGPTQGSTDTQYF. CDR3 DNA sequence: TGCGCCAGCAGCTTGGTGGCGGGACCCACTCAAGGGAGCACAGATACGCAGTATTTT.

The V gene is TRBV29-1, the J gene TRBJ2-7; D uncertain. This CDR3 is built from 11 residues. Trimming stripped 4 bases from V and 3 bases from J, with 7 bases between. Germline CDR1 and CDR2: SQVTM and ANQGSEA. The CDR3 DNA sequence: TGCAGCGTTGGAGAGAGCTACGAGCAGTACTTC. Its protein product is CSVGESYEQYF.

As concerns this clone: The identical CDR3 is also encoded by other nucleotide sequences in the sample. The chain uses TRBV19 and TRBJ2-3; 11 nucleotides match TRBD2. Trimming took 3 bases from V and 0 from J; bases not matched to a gene: 2. The CDR3 loop spans 16 amino acids. Germline values: CDR1 LNHDA, CDR2 SQIVND (reference sequence). In nucleotides, the CDR3 is TGTGCCAGTAGTATCCTAGCGGGGGGTAGCACAGATACGCAGTATTTT. Its translation is CASSILAGGSTDTQYF.

The chain links TRBV11-2 to TRBJ1-3; TRBD1 aligns across 9 bases. Germline V gene lookup returns CDR1 SGHAT and CDR2 FQNNGV. Trimming took 3 bases from V and 4 from J; bases not matched to a gene: 7. The length of the CDR3 is 16 residues. For the CDR3, the DNA is TGTGCCAGCAGCTTCTGGAGACAGGGGGGGGGAAACACCATATATTTT. This sequence encodes CASSFWRQGGGNTIYF. Filled out from reference TRBV11-2 and TRBJ1-3, the complete variable domain reads EAGVAQSPRYKIIEKRQSVAFWCNPISGHATLYWYQQILGQGPKLLIQFQNNGVVDDSQLPKDRFSAERLKGVDSTLKIQPAKLEDSAVYLCASSFWRQGGGNTIYFGEGSWLTVV.

This clone was detected only a few times. The rearrangement links TRBV6-6 to TRBJ2-3; TRBD2 aligns across 10 bases. The V and J ends lost 6 bases and 4 bases, in that order; junction bases with no gene match: 7. Germline-derived CDR1 and CDR2 are MNHNY and SVGAGI (reference sequence). The CDR3 totals 15 residues. The CDR3 sequence: CASRNGLAEADTQYF. The CDR3 region has the DNA TGTGCCAGCAGGAACGGACTAGCGGAGGCAGATACGCAGTATTTT.

The V gene is TRBV6-5, the J gene TRBJ1-1; D might be TRBD1 (6 bases). The germline gives CDR1 MNHEY, CDR2 SVGAGI. Trimming shortened V by 1 base and J by 5 bases, and 17 bases separated the two germline ends. This CDR3 is built from 16 residues. The CDR3 reads CASSYYRDWGQTEAFF. The DNA for the CDR3 is TGTGCCAGCAGTTACTACAGGGATTGGGGGCAAACTGAAGCTTTCTTT.

In its sample, this clone was seen a few times. The chain combines TRBV19 with TRBJ1-1, with 7 bases fitting TRBD1. In germline, CDR1 is LNHDA, CDR2 SQIVND (reference sequence). J lost 0 bases, V lost 7 bases, and 5 bases had no gene match. The CDR3 has 14 residues. The CDR3 region has the DNA TGTGCCAGTACCTCCGGGACAGTGAACACTGAAGCTTTCTTT. This sequence encodes CASTSGTVNTEAFF.

The V gene is TRBV29-1, the J gene TRBJ2-7; 8 positions agree with TRBD1. This CDR3 is 13 amino acids long. Germline V gene sequence: CDR1 SQVTM, CDR2 ANQGSEA. The trim removed 7 bases at V and 4 bases at J, leaving 9 bases unmatched. The CDR3 nucleotides read TGCAGCGCCGGACAGGGCGTTAGTTACGAGCAGTACTTC. This sequence encodes CSAGQGVSYEQYF.

The CDR3 region is CASSVFGGALVTGELFF. In nucleotides, the CDR3 is TGTGCCAGCAGCGTCTTCGGGGGGGCCTTGGTCACCGGGGAGCTGTTTTTT. The rearrangement joins TRBV9 to TRBJ2-2; 8 positions agree with TRBD2. Trimming took 2 bases from V and 4 from J; bases not matched to a gene: 10. The germline gives CDR1 SGDLS, CDR2 YYNGEE. The CDR3 runs 17 residues. Drawing the rest from reference TRBV9 and TRBJ2-2, the complete variable domain is DSGVTQTPKHLITATGQRVTLRCSPRSGDLSVYWYQQSLDQGLQFLIQYYNGEERAKGNILERFSAQQFPDLHSELNLSSLELGDSALYFCASSVFGGALVTGELFFGEGSRLTVL.

This chain connects TRBV2 to TRBJ2-1, with 7 bases lining up with TRBD1. J lost 8 bases, V lost 4 bases, and 8 bases had no gene match. CDR3 size: 14 residues. CDR1 and CDR2 (germline): SNHLY, FYNNEI. The CDR3 loop reads CASSATGTEDEQFF. CDR3 in DNA: TGTGCCAGCAGTGCCACCGGGACAGAGGATGAGCAGTTCTTC.

The rearrangement joins TRBV19 to TRBJ2-3, with D tentatively TRBD2 (7 bases). V was trimmed by 0 bases and J by 4 bases, leaving 14 bases between them. The CDR3 runs 16 residues. CDR1 is LNHDA, CDR2 SQIVND, per germline (reference sequence). CDR3 DNA sequence: TGTGCCAGTAGTATAGATCACGGGGGGCTGGCAGATACGCAGTATTTT. This sequence encodes CASSIDHGGLADTQYF. Full variable domain (remainder filled in from reference TRBV19 and TRBJ2-3): DGGITQSPKYLFRKEGQNVTLSCEQNLNHDAMYWYRQDPGQGLRLIYYSQIVNDFQKGDIAEGYSVSREKKESFPLTVTSAQKNPTAFYLCASSIDHGGLADTQYFGPGTRLTVL.

This sequence joins TRBV4-1 and TRBJ2-3; 11 bases agree with TRBD2. CDR1 and CDR2 (germline): MGHRA, YSYEKL. The CDR3 extends over 16 amino acids. Germline trimming cut 3 bases from V and 4 bases from J; bases unmatched to any gene: 6. CDR3 sequence reads: CASSQLAGGQPDTQYF. CDR3 DNA sequence: TGCGCCAGCAGCCAGTTAGCGGGGGGGCAGCCAGATACGCAGTATTTT.

V is TRBV6-5 and J is TRBJ1-2; 8 bases line up with TRBD1. The CDR3 is 13 amino acids. Germline V gene lookup returns CDR1 MNHEY and CDR2 SVGAGI. With 5 bases clipped from V and 3 bases from J, the junction kept 2 bases outside the gene matches. The CDR3 DNA is TGTGCCAGCAGTCCGACAGGGGACTATGGCTACACCTTC. Translating gives CASSPTGDYGYTF.

J is TRBJ2-7 and V is TRBV5-4, with 8 bases fitting TRBD1. The CDR3 runs 16 residues. The V and J ends lost 0 bases and 7 bases, in that order; junction bases with no gene match: 12. Germline lookup yields CDR1 SGHNT and CDR2 YYREEE (reference sequence). This CDR3 is CASSLGQGIIALEQYF. The CDR3 DNA is TGTGCCAGCAGCTTGGGACAGGGGATAATTGCCTTGGAGCAGTACTTC. The full variable domain, rest sourced from reference TRBV5-4 and TRBJ2-7, is ETGVTQSPTHLIKTRGQQVTLRCSSQSGHNTVSWYQQALGQGPQFIFQYYREEENGRGNFPPRFSGLQFPNYSSELNVNALELDDSALYLCASSLGQGIIALEQYFGPGTRLTVT.

This chain joins TRBV7-9 and TRBJ1-1; unclear D gene. Germline CDR1 SEHNR, CDR2 FQNEAQ (reference sequence). The CDR3 totals 15 residues. V gave up 7 bases and J gave up 2 bases, with 17 bases separating them. CDR3 residues: CASTSWKTPNTEAFF. The CDR3 bases are TGTGCCAGCACCTCCTGGAAGACACCAAACACTGAAGCTTTCTTT.

The V call is TRBV5-4, the J call TRBJ1-1; TRBD1 aligns across 7 bases. Trimming took 3 bases from V and 2 from J; bases not matched to a gene: 4. CDR1 is SGHNT and CDR2 is YYREEE in the germline V gene (reference sequence). The CDR3 sequence is 14 residues long. CDR3 protein: CASSSRQGNTEAFF. In DNA form, the CDR3 reads TGTGCCAGCAGCTCTAGACAGGGTAACACTGAAGCTTTCTTT.